This T cell receptor (beta chain) was sequenced for a study of T cells in Graves' hyperthyroidism and ophthalmopathy. Study findings and constraints: Among thyroid clonotypes expanded above 0.001, most also appeared in blood.

Researchers amplified the TCR beta CDR3 regions from RNA transcripts. A first-round RT-PCR of the TCR CDR3 used the HTBI primer set. TCRdb re-analysed the multiplex PCR reads in MiXCR, keeping a single row per CDR3 protein. The repertoire holds about 640,000 distinct CDR3 sequences, with less than 25% as singletons. Details on this clonotype: The antigen is undetermined.

The V and J ends lost 8 bases and 6 bases respectively, with 11 bases between them. CDR3 length equals 12 residues. Per germline, CDR1 SGHVS and CDR2 FNYEAQ. Patients affected by ophthalmopathy presented a Clinical Activity Score of at least 3, a NOSPECS grade of at least 4, and disease duration below 3 months. Patients having uncontrolled infection, another autoimmune disease, pregnancy or lactation were not included. This TCR came from a man younger than 45 with Graves' ophthalmopathy. Sample: blood. The J gene is TRBJ2-1, the V gene TRBV7-6; no clear D. CDR3 protein: CASGSQFNEQFF. CDR3 nucleotide sequence: TGTGCCAGCGGTTCTCAGTTCAATGAGCAGTTCTTC.